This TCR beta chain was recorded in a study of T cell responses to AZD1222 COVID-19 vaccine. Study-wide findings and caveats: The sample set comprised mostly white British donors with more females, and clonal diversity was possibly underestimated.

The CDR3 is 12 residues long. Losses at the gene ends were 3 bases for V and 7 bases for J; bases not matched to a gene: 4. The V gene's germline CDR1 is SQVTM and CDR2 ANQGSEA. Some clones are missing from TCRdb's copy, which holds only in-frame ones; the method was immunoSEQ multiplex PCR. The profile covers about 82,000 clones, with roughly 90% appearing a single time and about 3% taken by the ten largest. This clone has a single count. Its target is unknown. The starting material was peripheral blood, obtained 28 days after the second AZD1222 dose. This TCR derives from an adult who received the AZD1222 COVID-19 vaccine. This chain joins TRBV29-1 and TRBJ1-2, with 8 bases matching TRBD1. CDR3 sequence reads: CSVDFRGLGYTF. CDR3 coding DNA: TGCAGCGTTGATTTCAGGGGGCTTGGCTACACCTTC.